A single sample is the source of the 8 T cell receptor beta chains below, sequenced in a study of T cell changes during pregnancy in multiple sclerosis. Using immunoSEQ multiplex PCR, the repertoire was profiled, and TCRdb retains in-frame clones only, with some absent. There are tens of thousands of clones in the sample; approximately 94% occur only once, and around 0.84% lies in the top ten. This specimen consisted of peripheral blood, obtained in the third trimester of pregnancy. All receptors come from a female donor with multiple sclerosis, enrolled in a pregnancy study.

This chain links TRBV7-6 with TRBJ2-5; 9 nucleotides line up with TRBD2. V was pared by 5 bases and J by 2 bases, with 3 bases of the junction left unmatched. The CDR3 runs 14 residues. Germline V gene data show CDR1 as SGHVS and CDR2 as FNYEAQ. The CDR3 spells CASSQTSGQETQYF. The CDR3 nucleotides are TGTGCCAGCAGCCAGACTAGCGGTCAAGAGACCCAGTACTTC.

The chain is built from TRBV19 and TRBJ1-2; 8 positions agree with TRBD1. The CDR3 has 16 amino acids. Germline-derived CDR1 and CDR2 are LNHDA and SQIVND (reference sequence). V was clipped by 5 bases and J by 5 bases; unmatched bases: 13. CDR3 in DNA: TGTGCCAGTAGTTCCGGGCCCGGACAGGGTCCATATGGCTACACCTTC. Its translation: CASSSGPGQGPYGYTF.

This chain uses TRBV27 with TRBJ1-1; D call uncertain. V lost 0 bases and J 6 bases, leaving 14 bases between the germline ends. Germline assignment: CDR1 MNHEY and CDR2 SMNVEV (reference sequence). There are 15 residues in the CDR3. CDR3 region: CASSLSPPEDPEAFF. The CDR3 coding sequence is TGTGCCAGCAGTTTATCGCCCCCGGAGGACCCTGAAGCTTTCTTT.

J is TRBJ1-2 and V is TRBV13, with 12 bases that match TRBD1. This CDR3 is 15 amino acids long. Germline CDR1 is PRHDT and CDR2 is FYEKMQ (reference sequence). V was clipped by 5 bases and J by 8 bases; unmatched bases: 9. The CDR3 sequence is CASSLGTGGAWGYTF. In DNA form, the CDR3 reads TGTGCCAGCAGCCTGGGGACAGGGGGCGCGTGGGGCTACACCTTC. Using reference TRBV13 and TRBJ1-2 for the parts outside the CDR3, the full variable domain is AAGVIQSPRHLIKEKRETATLKCYPIPRHDTVYWYQQGPGQDPQFLISFYEKMQSDKGSIPDRFSAQQFSDYHSELNMSSLELGDSALYFCASSLGTGGAWGYTFGSGTRLTVV.

CDR3: CASSVTSGSGGELFF. The CDR3 bases are TGTGCCAGCAGTGTGACTAGCGGGAGTGGCGGGGAGCTGTTTTTT. The rearrangement uses TRBV2 and TRBJ2-2; 12 nucleotides line up with TRBD2. J was trimmed by 7 bases and V by 4 bases; bases with no gene match: 4. This CDR3 contains 15 residues. Germline V CDR1 and CDR2: SNHLY, FYNNEI.

The chain carries TRBV7-9 and TRBJ1-2, with 7 bases that match TRBD1. Unmatched junction bases numbered 7, after V lost 3 bases and J lost 6 bases. In germline, CDR1 is SEHNR, CDR2 FQNEAQ (reference sequence). The CDR3 extends over 14 amino acids. The CDR3 sequence is CASSFLGGADGYTF. The CDR3 nucleotides are TGTGCCAGCAGCTTCTTAGGGGGCGCTGATGGCTACACCTTC.

Points on this clone: Other DNA sequences in the same sample also yield this CDR3. This chain connects TRBV7-3 to TRBJ1-1, with no clear D. CDR3 length: 14 residues. CDR1 SGHTA and CDR2 FQGTGA come from the germline V gene. Trimming removed 5 bases at V and 6 bases at J, with 16 bases between. CDR3 protein: CASSQMPGSPEAFF. The CDR3 nucleotides are TGTGCCAGCAGCCAAATGCCGGGAAGTCCTGAAGCTTTCTTT.

The rearrangement links TRBV28 to TRBJ1-5; perhaps TRBD1 as D (6 bases). Per the germline V gene, CDR1 is MDHEN and CDR2 is SYDVKM. There are 13 residues in the CDR3. The V and J ends lost 7 bases and 7 bases respectively, with 14 bases between them. CDR3 amino acids: CASMGAINQPQHF. CDR3 sequence (DNA): TGTGCCAGCATGGGGGCAATAAACCAGCCCCAGCATTTT.